This TCR beta chain emerged from a study of vaccination and CD4 T cells after COVID-19. A few counts support this clonotype. The antigen remains undetermined. With the Oncomine TCR Beta short-read assay, DNA from cultured CD4+ T cells was sequenced. TCRdb fed the PCR reads into MiXCR, producing one record per CDR3 protein. In the table there are 5,000 to 6,000 distinct CDR3 sequences, less than 35% of which are singletons. Per the germline V gene, CDR1 is LNHDA and CDR2 is SQIVND (reference sequence). This CDR3 comprises 15 residues. The V end was cut by 2 bases, the J end by 0 bases, with 8 bases between. Described treatment: approximately nine-day PBMC culture with coronavirus spike peptide pools or control peptides (ViraFEST assay). During the years 2011-2018, before the COVID-19 pandemic, the unexposed donor's CD4+ T cells were collected.

The chain is built from TRBV19 and TRBJ1-5, with D uncertain. This TCR derives from a human donor in good health. The specimen sequenced was CD4+ T cells from blood, cultured in vitro. CDR3 sequence reads: CASSIRAYSNQPQHF. The DNA of the CDR3 is TGTGCCAGTAGTATAAGAGCATATAGCAATCAGCCCCAGCATTTT. The entire variable domain, with the rest obtained from reference TRBV19 and TRBJ1-5, is as follows: DGGITQSPKYLFRKEGQNVTLSCEQNLNHDAMYWYRQDPGQGLRLIYYSQIVNDFQKGDIAEGYSVSREKKESFPLTVTSAQKNPTAFYLCASSIRAYSNQPQHFGDGTRLSIL.